Shown below are 10 T cell receptor beta chains from a single sample sequenced in a study of blood T cell repertoires in COVID-19. Only in-frame clones appear in the TCRdb table, and some are missing; sequencing was by immunoSEQ multiplex PCR. The sample holds some 150,000 clones; 84% are singletons and the top ten take around 15%. The source material was PBMCs or T cells enriched from blood (not recorded which). The receptors originated from a man aged 50-60 years who had recovered from COVID-19.

The chain links TRBV6-1 to TRBJ1-2; D perhaps matches TRBD1 (5 bases). The CDR3 sequence is 18 residues long. V lost 2 bases to trimming and J lost 4 bases, with 23 bases between them. Germline CDR1 MNHNS, CDR2 SASEGT. The CDR3, as DNA: TGTGCCAGCAGTGAACGGCTGGTGGGGCCATCCTCCCCCTATGGCTACACCTTC. This codes for CASSERLVGPSSPYGYTF.

The J gene is TRBJ2-6, the V gene TRBV10-2, with D unresolved. The ends were cut back, 3 bases at V and 0 bases at J, with 9 bases in the middle. The CDR3 spans 16 residues. Germline CDR1 and CDR2: WSHSY and SAAADI. This CDR3 is CASSDYVNSGANVLTF. The CDR3 DNA reads TGCGCCAGCAGTGACTACGTTAACTCTGGGGCCAACGTCCTGACTTTC.

The rearrangement links TRBV7-6 to TRBJ1-2; possible D gene TRBD1, 6 bases. Trimming cost V 3 bases and J 3 bases, with 17 bases left between them. Germline loops: CDR1 SGHVS, CDR2 FNYEAQ. The CDR3 is 16 amino acids. This CDR3 reads CASSLGPGGRDYGYTF. The CDR3 DNA reads TGTGCCAGCAGCTTGGGCCCGGGGGGCCGTGACTATGGCTACACCTTC.

The rearrangement joins TRBV7-2 to TRBJ1-4, with 8 bases matching TRBD1. Trimming took 1 base from V and 8 from J; bases not matched to a gene: 9. CDR1 SGHTA and CDR2 FQGNSA come from the germline V gene. The CDR3 contains 16 residues. The CDR3 nucleotides are TGTGCCAGCAGCTTAGACGGACAGGGCGTAGGGGAAAAACTGTTTTTT. It encodes CASSLDGQGVGEKLFF.

This chain links TRBV11-3 with TRBJ2-3; D is ambiguous. This CDR3 has 13 amino acids. Trimming removed 0 bases at V and 5 bases at J, with 6 bases between. CDR1 is SGHNT, CDR2 YENEEA, per germline. CDR3: CASSLDHGDTQYF. The CDR3 region has the DNA TGTGCCAGCAGCTTAGATCACGGAGATACGCAGTATTTT.

The chain links TRBV3-1 (or the pseudogene TRBV3-2) to TRBJ1-1; the match to TRBD1 covers 7 bases. This CDR3 contains 11 residues. J lost 11 bases, V lost 3 bases, and 3 bases had no gene match. CDR1 is LGHDT, CDR2 YNNKEL, per germline (reference sequence). DNA of the CDR3: TGTGCCAGCAGCCAGACAGGGCTGGCTTTCTTT. Encoded protein: CASSQTGLAFF.

The chain has TRBV6-5 and TRBJ1-6; TRBD1 matches at 11 bases. The germline V gene encodes CDR1 MNHEY and CDR2 SVGAGI. The CDR3 is 15 amino acids. The V segment lost 6 bases and the J segment 6 bases; nucleotides outside the gene matches: 4. CDR3 residues: CASRGTGGFNSPLHF. The CDR3 DNA sequence: TGTGCCAGCAGGGGGACAGGGGGTTTTAATTCACCCCTCCACTTT.

A note on this clone: In the same sample, other DNA sequences code for this CDR3. The chain is built from TRBV11-2 and TRBJ1-4, with D perhaps TRBD1 (5 bases). Trimming took off 0 bases at V and 6 bases at J, with 11 bases between the two ends. Germline CDR1 SGHAT, CDR2 FQNNGV. This CDR3 is built from 15 residues. Here the CDR3 reads CASSLEAGGDEKLFF. The CDR3 DNA sequence: TGTGCCAGCAGCTTAGAAGCGGGGGGTGATGAAAAACTGTTTTTT.

The rearrangement uses TRBV7-2 and TRBJ1-1; no reliable D call. V lost 6 bases, J lost 1 base, and 12 bases lay in between. The germline V gene encodes CDR1 SGHTA and CDR2 FQGNSA. The CDR3 has 14 amino acids. CDR3 protein: CASSFGVGNTEAFF. The CDR3 DNA sequence: TGTGCCAGCAGTTTCGGGGTTGGGAACACTGAAGCTTTCTTT. The whole variable domain, filled in from reference TRBV7-2 and TRBJ1-1, reads GAGVSQSPSNKVTEKGKDVELRCDPISGHTALYWYRQSLGQGLEFLIYFQGNSAPDKSGLPSDRFSAERTGGSVSTLTIQRTQQEDSAVYLCASSFGVGNTEAFFGQGTRLTVV.

The V and J genes are TRBV12-5 and TRBJ2-7, with 7 bases aligning to TRBD1. The CDR3 is 18 amino acids. Germline V gene sequence: CDR1 LGHNT, CDR2 FRNRAP. The ends lost 2 bases at V and 3 bases at J; junction bases unmatched: 16. The CDR3 loop is CASGLIPKRQGRGYEQYF. The CDR3 region has the DNA TGTGCTAGTGGTTTGATACCCAAGAGACAGGGCAGGGGCTACGAGCAGTACTTC.